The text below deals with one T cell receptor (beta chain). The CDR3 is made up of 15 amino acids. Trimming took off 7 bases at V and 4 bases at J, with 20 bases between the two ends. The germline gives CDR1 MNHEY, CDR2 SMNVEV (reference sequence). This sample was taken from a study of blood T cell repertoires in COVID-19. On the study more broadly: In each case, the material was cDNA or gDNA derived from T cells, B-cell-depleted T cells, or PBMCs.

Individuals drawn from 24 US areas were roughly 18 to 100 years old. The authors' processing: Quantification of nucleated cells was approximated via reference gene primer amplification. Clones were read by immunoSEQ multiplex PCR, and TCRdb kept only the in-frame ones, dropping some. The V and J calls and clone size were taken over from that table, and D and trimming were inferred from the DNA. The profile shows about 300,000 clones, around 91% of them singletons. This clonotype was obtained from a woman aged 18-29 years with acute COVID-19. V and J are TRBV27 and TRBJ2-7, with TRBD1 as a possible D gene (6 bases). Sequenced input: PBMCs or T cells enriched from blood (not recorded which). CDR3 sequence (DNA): TGTGCCAGCACCCCCTGGGCAGGGGAAGGGTACGAGCAGTACTTC. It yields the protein CASTPWAGEGYEQYF.